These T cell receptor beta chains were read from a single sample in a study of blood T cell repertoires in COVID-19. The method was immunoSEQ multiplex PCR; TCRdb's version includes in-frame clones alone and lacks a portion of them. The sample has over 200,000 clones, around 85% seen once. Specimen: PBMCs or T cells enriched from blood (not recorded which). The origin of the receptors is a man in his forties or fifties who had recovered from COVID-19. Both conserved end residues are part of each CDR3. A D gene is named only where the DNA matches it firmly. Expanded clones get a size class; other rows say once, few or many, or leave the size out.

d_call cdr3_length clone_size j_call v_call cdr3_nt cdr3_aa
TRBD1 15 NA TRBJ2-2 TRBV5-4 TGTGCCAGCAGCTTCCGGGCAGGGGGTACCGGGGAGCTGTTTTTT CASSFRAGGTGELFF
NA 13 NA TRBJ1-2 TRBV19 TGTGCCAGTAGTTACAAGTTGGACTATGGCTACACCTTC CASSYKLDYGYTF
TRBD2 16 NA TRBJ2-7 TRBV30 TGTGCCTGGAGCCCTACGCGGGCTAGCGGTACCTACGAGCAGTACTTC CAWSPTRASGTYEQYF
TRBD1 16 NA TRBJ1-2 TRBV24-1 TGTGCCACCAGTGATTGGGGTACAGGGGGCGAGTCTGGCTACACCTTC CATSDWGTGGESGYTF
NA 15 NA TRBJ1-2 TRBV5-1 TGCGCCAGCAGCTTGGTTTCGGGATGGGTCTATGGCTACACCTTC CASSLVSGWVYGYTF
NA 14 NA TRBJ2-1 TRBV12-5 TGTGCTAGTGCGTCTAGCCTCTCCTACAATGAGCAGTTCTTC CASASSLSYNEQFF
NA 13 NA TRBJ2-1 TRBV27 TGTGCCAGCAGTTTATGGGGAGACAATGAGCAGTTCTTC CASSLWGDNEQFF
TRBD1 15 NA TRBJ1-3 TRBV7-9 TGTGCCAGCAGCCCGACAGGGGAGCTAGGAAACACCATATATTTT CASSPTGELGNTIYF
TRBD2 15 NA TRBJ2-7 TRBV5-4 TGTGCCACCTCCCCCGGGGGGCGGGGGGCCTACGAGCAGTACTTC CATSPGGRGAYEQYF
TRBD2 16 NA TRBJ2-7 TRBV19 TGTGCCAGTAGTACGTCCGGGACTAGCGGGAGGAGTGAGCAGTACTTC CASSTSGTSGRSEQYF
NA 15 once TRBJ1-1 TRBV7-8 TGTGCCAGCAGCTTCGGGGGGGCGGGCAACACTGAAGCTTTCTTT CASSFGGAGNTEAFF
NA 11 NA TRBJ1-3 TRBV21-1 TGTGCCAGCAGCCCCCCGGCGGCCGTGTATTTT CASSPPAAVYF
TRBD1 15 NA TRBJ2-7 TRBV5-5 TGTGCCAGCAGTTTCGGACAGGCTAGCTCCTACGAGCAGTACTTC CASSFGQASSYEQYF
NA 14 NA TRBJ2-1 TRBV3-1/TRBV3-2 TGTGCCAGCAGCCAATTCATAGGGGTAAATGAGCAGTTCTTC CASSQFIGVNEQFF
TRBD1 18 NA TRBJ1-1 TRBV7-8 TGTGCCAGCAGCCTACCGGCACAGGGGGGGACCATGAACACTGAAGCTTTCTTT CASSLPAQGGTMNTEAFF
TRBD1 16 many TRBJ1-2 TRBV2 TGTGCCAGCAGAATTTATTTTTCCGGGACAGGGAATGGCTACACCTTC CASRIYFSGTGNGYTF
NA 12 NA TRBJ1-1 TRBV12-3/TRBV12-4 TGTGCCAGCAGTTTATCCAGGGGTGAAGCTTTCTTT CASSLSRGEAFF
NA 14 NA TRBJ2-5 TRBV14 TGTGCCAGCAGCCTCAGGGGAAGGCAAGAGACCCAGTACTTC CASSLRGRQETQYF
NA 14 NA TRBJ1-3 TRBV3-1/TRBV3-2 TGTGCCAGCAGCTTCGTTAGCTCTGGAAACACCATATATTTT CASSFVSSGNTIYF
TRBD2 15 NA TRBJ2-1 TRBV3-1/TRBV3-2 TGTGCCAGCAGCCAGGGGACTAGCGGGAGAAATGAGCAGTTCTTC CASSQGTSGRNEQFF
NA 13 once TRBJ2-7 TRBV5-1 TGCGCCAGCAGCTTCTCGGGGATCAACGAGCAGTACTTC CASSFSGINEQYF
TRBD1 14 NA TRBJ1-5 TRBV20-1 TGCAGTGCTAGTACAGGGGGGGGCAATCAGCCCCAGCATTTT CSASTGGGNQPQHF
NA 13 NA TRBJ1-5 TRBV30 TGTGCCTGGAGTGTTTCGGGGAGTAAGCCCCAGCATTTT CAWSVSGSKPQHF
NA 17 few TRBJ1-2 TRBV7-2 TGTGCCAGCAGCTTAGTGGCCCAATCAATCCGAAACTATGGCTACACCTTC CASSLVAQSIRNYGYTF
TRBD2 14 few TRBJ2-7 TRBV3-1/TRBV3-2 TGTGCCAGCAGCGATACTAGCGGGGGAAACGAGCAGTACTTC CASSDTSGGNEQYF
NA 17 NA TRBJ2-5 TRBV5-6 TGTGCCAGCAGCTTGGTACGGGGGGCCGTGGGGCAAGAGACCCAGTACTTC CASSLVRGAVGQETQYF
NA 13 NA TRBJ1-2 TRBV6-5 TGTGCCAGCAGTCTGCAAGAGGGCGCGGGCTACACCTTC CASSLQEGAGYTF
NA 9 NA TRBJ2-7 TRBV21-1 TGTGCTAATACGGGGGAGCAGTACTTC CANTGEQYF
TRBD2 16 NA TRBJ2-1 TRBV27 TGTGCCAGCAGTTTAAAGGGTCCTAGCGGGGTCGGGGAGCAGTTCTTC CASSLKGPSGVGEQFF
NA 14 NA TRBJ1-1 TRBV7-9 TGTGCCAGCAGCTTAGATAGACTTAACACTGAAGCTTTCTTT CASSLDRLNTEAFF
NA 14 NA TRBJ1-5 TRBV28 TGTGCCAGCAGGGAAGGCGGGGTTTTAGTGCCCCAGCATTTT CASREGGVLVPQHF